This T cell receptor beta chain appears in the sequencing data of a study of tumor and adjacent non-tumor tissue in lung cancer. For the study at large: Aged roughly 30 to 76 years, patients included roughly ten men and 4 to 6 women with stage I to III disease. Some 4.2 million productive TCRbeta reads were obtained per sample on average.

General study findings and limits: Top 100 clones took a larger repertoire share in normal lung. Tumor TCR diversity, when higher, was linked to shorter survival.

TCRbeta libraries were built with three rounds of nested PCR, modified from ARM-PCR. TCRdb re-derived calls from the multiplex PCR reads in MiXCR, one entry per CDR3 protein. Found here are 45,000 to 65,000 distinct CDR3 sequences, about 80% of them singletons; the top ten hold approximately 23%. As to this clonotype: What it recognizes is unknown. One end of the junction is discordant with germline, which a read error may explain.

RNA was extracted from bulk tissue without any cell sorting. This non-tumor lung sample came from over 3 cm beyond the tumor edge. The CDR3 runs 11 residues. Germline assignment: CDR1 MNHNS and CDR2 SASEGT. Sequenced input: distant non-tumor lung tissue. The receptor was derived from a woman in her fifties or sixties with non-small cell lung cancer. The chain joins TRBV6-1 to TRBJ2-1, with 10 nucleotides matching TRBD2. The CDR3 reads CTGMALAGASF. As DNA, the CDR3 is TGTACCGGCATGGCCCTAGCGGGGGCGTCCTTC.